The 2 T cell receptor beta chains listed next were all sequenced from one sample in a study of shared clonotypes between healthy human individuals. Sequenced by immunoSEQ multiplex PCR; TCRdb stores in-frame clones only, minus some. This sample carries about 1.5 million clones, more than 95% of them seen once, and the ten largest clones take approximately 1.1%. The sequencing input was naive CD4+ T cells sorted from blood. Subset given: CD45RA+ positively selected. Every receptor here comes from a man aged 25 to 40 in good health.

The V gene is TRBV2, the J gene TRBJ2-3; D unresolved. The germline V gene encodes CDR1 SNHLY and CDR2 FYNNEI. There are 12 residues in the CDR3. V was trimmed by 6 bases and J by 6 bases, leaving 10 bases between them. The DNA for the CDR3 is TGTGCCAGCAGGGCTAGGTCTGATACGCAGTATTTT. Protein: CASRARSDTQYF. The full variable domain, with the rest looked up from reference TRBV2 and TRBJ2-3, is EPEVTQTPSHQVTQMGQEVILRCVPISNHLYFYWYRQILGQKVEFLVSFYNNEISEKSEIFDDQFSVERPDGSNFTLKIRSTKLEDSAMYFCASRARSDTQYFGPGTRLTVL.

The CDR3 loop is CASSPGRGEQYF. CDR3 coding DNA: TGCGCCAGCAGTCCTGGGCGGGGCGAGCAGTACTTC. J is TRBJ2-7 and V is TRBV10-1; perhaps TRBD2 as D (6 bases). Deletions cut 5 bases from V and 6 bases from J, with 11 bases between. Germline assignment: CDR1 WNHNN and CDR2 SYGVQD (reference sequence). The CDR3 covers 12 residues.